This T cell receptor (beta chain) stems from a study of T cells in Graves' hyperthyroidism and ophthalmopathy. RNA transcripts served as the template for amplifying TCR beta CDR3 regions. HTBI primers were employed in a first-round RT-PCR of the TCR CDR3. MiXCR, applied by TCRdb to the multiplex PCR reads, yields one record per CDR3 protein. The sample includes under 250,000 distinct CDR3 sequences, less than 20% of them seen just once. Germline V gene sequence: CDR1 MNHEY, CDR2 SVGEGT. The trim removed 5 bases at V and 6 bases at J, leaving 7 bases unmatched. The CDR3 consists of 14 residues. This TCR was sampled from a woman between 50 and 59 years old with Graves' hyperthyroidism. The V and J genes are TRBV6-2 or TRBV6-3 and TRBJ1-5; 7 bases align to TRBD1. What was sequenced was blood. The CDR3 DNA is TGTGCCAGCAGTGCGACAGGGTGGGGTCAGCCCCAGCATTTT. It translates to CASSATGWGQPQHF.